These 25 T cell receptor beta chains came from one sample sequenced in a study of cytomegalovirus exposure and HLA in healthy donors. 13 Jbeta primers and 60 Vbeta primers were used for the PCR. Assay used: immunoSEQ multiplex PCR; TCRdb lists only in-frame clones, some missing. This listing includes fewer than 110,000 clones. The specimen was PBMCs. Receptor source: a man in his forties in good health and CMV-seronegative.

The CDR3 DNA follows: TGTGCCAGCAGTTACGGGAATCAGCCCCAGCATTTT. Translating it yields CASSYGNQPQHF. The chain has TRBV28 and TRBJ1-5; D uncertain. CDR3 length: 12 amino acids. V was trimmed by 4 bases and J by 4 bases, leaving 5 bases between them. From germline, CDR1 is MDHEN and CDR2 SYDVKM.

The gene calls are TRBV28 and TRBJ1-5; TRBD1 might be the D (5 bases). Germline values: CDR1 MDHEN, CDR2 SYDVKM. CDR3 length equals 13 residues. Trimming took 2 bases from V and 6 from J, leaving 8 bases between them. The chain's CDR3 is CASSLLGGQPQHF. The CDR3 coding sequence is TGTGCCAGCAGTTTACTGGGGGGTCAGCCCCAGCATTTT.

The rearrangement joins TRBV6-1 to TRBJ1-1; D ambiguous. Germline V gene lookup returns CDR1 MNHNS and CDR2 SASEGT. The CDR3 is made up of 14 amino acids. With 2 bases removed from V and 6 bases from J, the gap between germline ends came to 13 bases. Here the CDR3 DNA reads TGTGCCAGCAGTGAAATAACTGGTATGGCTGAAGCTTTCTTT. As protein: CASSEITGMAEAFF.

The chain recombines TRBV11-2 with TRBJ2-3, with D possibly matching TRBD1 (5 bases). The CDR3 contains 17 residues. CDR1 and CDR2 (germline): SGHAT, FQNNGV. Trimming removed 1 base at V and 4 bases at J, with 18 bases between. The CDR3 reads CASSLGVDRPISDTQYF. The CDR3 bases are TGTGCCAGCAGCTTAGGAGTCGACAGACCGATATCAGATACGCAGTATTTT.

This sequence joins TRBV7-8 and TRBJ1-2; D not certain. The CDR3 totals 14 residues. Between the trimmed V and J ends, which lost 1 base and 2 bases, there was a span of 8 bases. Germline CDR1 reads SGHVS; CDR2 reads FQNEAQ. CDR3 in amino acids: CASSLDTGNYGYTF. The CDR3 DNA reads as TGTGCCAGCAGCTTAGACACGGGGAACTATGGCTACACCTTC.

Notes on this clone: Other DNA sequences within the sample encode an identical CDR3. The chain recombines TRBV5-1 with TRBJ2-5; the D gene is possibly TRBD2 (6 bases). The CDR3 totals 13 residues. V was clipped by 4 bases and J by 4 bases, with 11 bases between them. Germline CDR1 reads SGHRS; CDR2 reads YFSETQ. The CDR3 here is CASSGGLGETQYF. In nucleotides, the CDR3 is TGCGCCAGCAGCGGGGGACTTGGAGAGACCCAGTACTTC.

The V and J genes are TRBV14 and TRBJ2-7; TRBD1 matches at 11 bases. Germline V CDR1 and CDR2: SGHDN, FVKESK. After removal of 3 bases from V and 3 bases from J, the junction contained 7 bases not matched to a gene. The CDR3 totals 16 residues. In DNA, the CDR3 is TGTGCCAGCAGCCACCCGGGACAGGGGGGGGACTACGAGCAGTACTTC. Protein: CASSHPGQGGDYEQYF.

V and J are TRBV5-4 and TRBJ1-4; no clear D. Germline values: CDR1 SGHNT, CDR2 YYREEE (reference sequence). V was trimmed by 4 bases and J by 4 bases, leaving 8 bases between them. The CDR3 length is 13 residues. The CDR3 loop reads CASSIGDNEKLFF. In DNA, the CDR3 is TGTGCCAGCAGCATCGGGGATAATGAAAAACTGTTTTTT. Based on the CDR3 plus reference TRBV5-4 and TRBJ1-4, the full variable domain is ETGVTQSPTHLIKTRGQQVTLRCSSQSGHNTVSWYQQALGQGPQFIFQYYREEENGRGNFPPRFSGLQFPNYSSELNVNALELDDSALYLCASSIGDNEKLFFGSGTQLSVL.

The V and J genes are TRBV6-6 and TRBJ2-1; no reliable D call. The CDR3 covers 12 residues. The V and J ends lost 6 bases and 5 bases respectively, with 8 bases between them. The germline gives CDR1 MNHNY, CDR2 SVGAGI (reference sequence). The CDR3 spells CASSPDNNEQFF. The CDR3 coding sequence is TGTGCCAGCAGCCCCGACAACAATGAGCAGTTCTTC.

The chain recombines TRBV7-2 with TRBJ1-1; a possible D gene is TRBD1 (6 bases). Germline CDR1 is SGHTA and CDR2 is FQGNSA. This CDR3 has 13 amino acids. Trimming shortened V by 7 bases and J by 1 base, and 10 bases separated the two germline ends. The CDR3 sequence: CASTTQGNTEAFF. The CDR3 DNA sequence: TGTGCCAGCACCACACAGGGGAACACTGAAGCTTTCTTT.

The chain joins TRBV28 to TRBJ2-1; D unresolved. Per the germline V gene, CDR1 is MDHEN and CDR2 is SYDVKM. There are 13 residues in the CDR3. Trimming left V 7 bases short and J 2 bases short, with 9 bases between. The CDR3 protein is CASTPSTYNEQFF. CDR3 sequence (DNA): TGTGCCAGCACCCCGTCTACCTACAATGAGCAGTTCTTC.

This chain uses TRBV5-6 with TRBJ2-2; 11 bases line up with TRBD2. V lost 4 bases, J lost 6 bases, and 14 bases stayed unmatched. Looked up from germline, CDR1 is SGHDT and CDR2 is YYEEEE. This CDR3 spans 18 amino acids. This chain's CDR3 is CASSPLWATSGEAGELFF. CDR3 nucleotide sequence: TGTGCCAGCAGCCCCCTGTGGGCGACTAGCGGGGAAGCCGGGGAGCTGTTTTTT.

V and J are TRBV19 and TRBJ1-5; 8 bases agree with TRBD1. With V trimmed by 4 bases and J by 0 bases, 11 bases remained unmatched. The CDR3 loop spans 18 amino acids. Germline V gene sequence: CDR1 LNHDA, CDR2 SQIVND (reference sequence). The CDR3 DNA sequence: TGTGCCAGTAGTAACCCCGGGACAGGAGGGTATAGCAATCAGCCCCAGCATTTT. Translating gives CASSNPGTGGYSNQPQHF.

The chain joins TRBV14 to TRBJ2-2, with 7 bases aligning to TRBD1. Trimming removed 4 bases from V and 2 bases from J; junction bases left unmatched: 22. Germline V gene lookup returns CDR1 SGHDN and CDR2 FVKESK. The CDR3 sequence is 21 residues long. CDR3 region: CASSLLPSPGQLTLNTGELFF. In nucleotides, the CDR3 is TGTGCCAGCAGCCTGTTACCTTCCCCGGGACAGCTCACCCTTAACACCGGGGAGCTGTTTTTT. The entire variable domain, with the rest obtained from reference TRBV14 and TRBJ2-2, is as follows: EAGVTQFPSHSVIEKGQTVTLRCDPISGHDNLYWYRRVMGKEIKFLLHFVKESKQDESGMPNNRFLAERTGGTYSTLKVQPAELEDSGVYFCASSLLPSPGQLTLNTGELFFGEGSRLTVL.

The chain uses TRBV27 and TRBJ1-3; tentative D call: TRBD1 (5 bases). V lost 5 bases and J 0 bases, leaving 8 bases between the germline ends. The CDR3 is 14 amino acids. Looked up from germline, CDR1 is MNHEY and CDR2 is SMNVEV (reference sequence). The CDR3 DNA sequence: TGTGCCAGCAGTGGGGGGAGCTCTGGAAACACCATATATTTT. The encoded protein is CASSGGSSGNTIYF.

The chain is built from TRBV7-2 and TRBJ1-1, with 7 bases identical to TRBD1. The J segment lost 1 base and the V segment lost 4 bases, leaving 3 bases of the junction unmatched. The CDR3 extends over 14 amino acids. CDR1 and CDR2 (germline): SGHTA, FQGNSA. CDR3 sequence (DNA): TGTGCCAGCAGCTCGTACAGGGGGAACACTGAAGCTTTCTTT. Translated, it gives CASSSYRGNTEAFF.

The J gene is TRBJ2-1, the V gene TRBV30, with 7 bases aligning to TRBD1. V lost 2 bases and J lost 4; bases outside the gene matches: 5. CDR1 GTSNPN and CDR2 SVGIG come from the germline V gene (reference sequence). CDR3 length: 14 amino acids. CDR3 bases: TGTGCCTGGAGTATGGGGACAGTTTACAATGAGCAGTTCTTC. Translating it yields CAWSMGTVYNEQFF.

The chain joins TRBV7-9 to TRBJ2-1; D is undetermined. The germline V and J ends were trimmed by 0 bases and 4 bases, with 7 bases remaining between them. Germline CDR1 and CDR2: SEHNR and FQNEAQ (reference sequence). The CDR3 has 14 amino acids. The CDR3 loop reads CASSLARRYNEQFF. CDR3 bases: TGTGCCAGCAGCTTAGCGCGCCGGTACAATGAGCAGTTCTTC.

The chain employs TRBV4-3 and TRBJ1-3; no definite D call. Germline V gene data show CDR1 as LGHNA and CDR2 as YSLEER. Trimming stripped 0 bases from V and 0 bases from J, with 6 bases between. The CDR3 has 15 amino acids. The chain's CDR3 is CASSQDHSSGNTIYF. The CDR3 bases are TGCGCCAGCAGCCAAGATCACAGCTCTGGAAACACCATATATTTT.

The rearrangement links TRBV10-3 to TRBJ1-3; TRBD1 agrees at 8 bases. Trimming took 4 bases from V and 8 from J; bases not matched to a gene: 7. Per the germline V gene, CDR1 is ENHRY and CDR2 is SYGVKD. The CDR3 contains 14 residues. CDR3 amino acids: CAISAQGAGDTIYF. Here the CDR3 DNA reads TGTGCCATCAGTGCGCAGGGGGCAGGGGACACCATATATTTT.

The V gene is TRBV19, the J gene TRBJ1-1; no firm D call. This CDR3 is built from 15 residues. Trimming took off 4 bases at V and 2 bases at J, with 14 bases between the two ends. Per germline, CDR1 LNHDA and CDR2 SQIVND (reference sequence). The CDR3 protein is CASSRMGSPNTEAFF. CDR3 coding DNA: TGTGCCAGTAGTAGGATGGGGAGCCCCAACACTGAAGCTTTCTTT.

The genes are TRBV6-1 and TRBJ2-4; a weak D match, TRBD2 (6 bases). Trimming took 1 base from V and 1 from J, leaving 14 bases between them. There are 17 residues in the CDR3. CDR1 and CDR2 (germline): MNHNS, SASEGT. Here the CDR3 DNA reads TGTGCCAGCAGTGAAGAGGCGTGGGGGGTGGCCAAAAACATTCAGTACTTC. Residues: CASSEEAWGVAKNIQYF.

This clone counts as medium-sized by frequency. This CDR3 reads CASSITDNTEAFF. CDR3 bases: TGTGCCAGTAGTATTACAGACAACACTGAAGCTTTCTTT. The rearrangement links TRBV19 to TRBJ1-1; D uncertain. Germline CDR1 LNHDA, CDR2 SQIVND (reference sequence). The ends were cut back, 3 bases at V and 2 bases at J, with 7 bases in the middle. The CDR3 totals 13 residues. The full variable domain, with the rest looked up from reference TRBV19 and TRBJ1-1, is DGGITQSPKYLFRKEGQNVTLSCEQNLNHDAMYWYRQDPGQGLRLIYYSQIVNDFQKGDIAEGYSVSREKKESFPLTVTSAQKNPTAFYLCASSITDNTEAFFGQGTRLTVV.

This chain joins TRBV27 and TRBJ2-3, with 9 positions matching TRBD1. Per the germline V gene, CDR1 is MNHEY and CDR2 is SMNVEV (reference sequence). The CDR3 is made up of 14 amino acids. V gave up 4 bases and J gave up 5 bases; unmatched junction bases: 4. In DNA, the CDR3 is TGTGCCAGCAGTTCCGACAGGGGGGGAGATACGCAGTATTTT. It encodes CASSSDRGGDTQYF.

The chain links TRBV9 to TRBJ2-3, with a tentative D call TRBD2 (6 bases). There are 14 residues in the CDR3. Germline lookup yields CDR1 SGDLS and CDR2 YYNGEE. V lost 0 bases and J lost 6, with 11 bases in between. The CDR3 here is CASSVDRAGDTQYF. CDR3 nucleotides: TGTGCCAGCAGCGTAGACCGGGCGGGGGATACGCAGTATTTT.